One T cell receptor (beta chain) is described in this entry. This record belongs to a study of blood T cell repertoires in COVID-19. Per germline, CDR1 KGHSH and CDR2 LQKENI. V trimming: 4 bases; J trimming: 6 bases; junction bases outside the gene matches: 12. There are 15 residues in the CDR3. Methods used by the authors: Amplification of reference gene primers provided the estimated nucleated cell counts. Method: immunoSEQ multiplex PCR; TCRdb's copy keeps in-frame clones and lacks some. Clone size and the V and J calls come from that table; the DNA yielded D and trimming. The sample lists some 380,000 clones; 80% to 90% were seen once.

The TCR was taken from a man aged 30 to 45 who had recovered from COVID-19. The sequenced sample consisted of PBMCs or T cells enriched from blood (not recorded which). The gene calls are TRBV18 and TRBJ2-7; 7 nucleotides agree with TRBD1. The CDR3 region is CASSLSNRGRGEQYF. As DNA, the CDR3 is TGTGCCAGCTCACTTAGTAACAGGGGCCGTGGCGAGCAGTACTTC.